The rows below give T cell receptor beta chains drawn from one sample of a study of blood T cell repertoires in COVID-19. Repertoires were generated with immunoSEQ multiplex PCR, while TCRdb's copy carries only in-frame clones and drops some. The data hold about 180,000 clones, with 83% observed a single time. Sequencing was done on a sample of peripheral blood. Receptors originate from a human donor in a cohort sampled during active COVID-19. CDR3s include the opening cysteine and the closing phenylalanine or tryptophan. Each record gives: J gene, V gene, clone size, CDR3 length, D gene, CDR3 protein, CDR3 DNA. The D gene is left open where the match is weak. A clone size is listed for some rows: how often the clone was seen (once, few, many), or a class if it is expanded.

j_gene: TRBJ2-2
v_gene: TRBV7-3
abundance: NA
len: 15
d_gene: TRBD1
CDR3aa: CASSPRQGALGELFF
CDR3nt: TGTGCCAGCAGCCCCAGGCAGGGGGCGCTCGGGGAGCTGTTTTTT

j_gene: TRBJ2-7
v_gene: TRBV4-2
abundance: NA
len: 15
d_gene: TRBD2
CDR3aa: CASSQVASGPLEQYF
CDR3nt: TGTGCCAGCAGCCAAGTGGCTAGCGGACCCCTGGAGCAGTACTTC

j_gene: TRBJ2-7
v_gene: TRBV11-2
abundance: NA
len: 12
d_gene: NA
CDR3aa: CASSLHRDEQYF
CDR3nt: TGTGCCAGCAGCTTGCACAGGGACGAGCAGTACTTC

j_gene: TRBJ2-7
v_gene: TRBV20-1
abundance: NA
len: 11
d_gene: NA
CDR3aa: CSATTGYEQYF
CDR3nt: TGCAGTGCAACCACAGGCTACGAGCAGTACTTC

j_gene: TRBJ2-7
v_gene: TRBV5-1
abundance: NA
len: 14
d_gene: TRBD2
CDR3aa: CASSLGGGAPEQYF
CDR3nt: TGCGCCAGCAGCTTGGGCGGGGGGGCACCCGAGCAGTACTTC

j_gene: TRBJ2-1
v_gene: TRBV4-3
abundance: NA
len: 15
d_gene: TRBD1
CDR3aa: CASSQEYRGVGEQFF
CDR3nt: TGCGCCAGCAGCCAAGAATACAGGGGTGTTGGAGAGCAGTTCTTC

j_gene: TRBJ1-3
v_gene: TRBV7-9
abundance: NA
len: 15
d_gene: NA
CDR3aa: CASSLTIPGGNTIYF
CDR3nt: TGTGCCAGCAGCTTGACCATTCCGGGAGGAAACACCATATATTTT

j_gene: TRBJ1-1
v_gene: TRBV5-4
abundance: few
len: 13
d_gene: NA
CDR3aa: CASSLGGAPEAFF
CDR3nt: TGTGCCAGCAGCTTAGGAGGGGCCCCTGAAGCTTTCTTT

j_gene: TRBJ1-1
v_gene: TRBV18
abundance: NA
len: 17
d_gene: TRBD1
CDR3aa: CASSPTLGQESGTEAFF
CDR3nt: TGTGCCAGCTCACCTACCCTTGGACAGGAGAGCGGCACTGAAGCTTTCTTT

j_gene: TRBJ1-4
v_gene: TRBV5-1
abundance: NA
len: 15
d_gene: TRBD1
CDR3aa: CASSLVAGGGEKLFF
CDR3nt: TGCGCCAGCAGCTTGGTTGCAGGGGGTGGTGAAAAACTGTTTTTT

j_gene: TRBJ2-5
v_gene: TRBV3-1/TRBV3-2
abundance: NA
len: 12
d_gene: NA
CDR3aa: CASSQALRTQYF
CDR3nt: TGTGCCAGCAGCCAAGCCCTCCGTACCCAGTACTTC

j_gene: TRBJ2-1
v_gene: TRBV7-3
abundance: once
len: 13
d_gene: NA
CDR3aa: CASSLSSYNEQFF
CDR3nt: TGTGCCAGCAGCTTATCCTCTTACAATGAGCAGTTCTTC

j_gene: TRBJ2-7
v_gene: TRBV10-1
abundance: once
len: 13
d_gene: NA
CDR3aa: CASSAIGGSEQYF
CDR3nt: TGCGCCAGCAGTGCCATAGGGGGTAGCGAGCAGTACTTC

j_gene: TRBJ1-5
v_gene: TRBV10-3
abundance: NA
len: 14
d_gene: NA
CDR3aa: CAISESKGHQPQHF
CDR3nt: TGTGCCATCAGTGAGTCGAAGGGGCATCAGCCCCAGCATTTT

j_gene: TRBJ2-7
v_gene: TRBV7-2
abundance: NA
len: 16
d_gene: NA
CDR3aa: CASSLVGAKSSYEQYF
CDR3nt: TGTGCCAGCAGCTTAGTGGGCGCTAAGAGCTCCTACGAGCAGTACTTC

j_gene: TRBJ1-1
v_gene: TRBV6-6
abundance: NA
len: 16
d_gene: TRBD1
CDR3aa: CASSYSVGQGNTEAFF
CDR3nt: TGTGCCAGCAGTTACTCGGTGGGACAGGGGAATACTGAAGCTTTCTTT

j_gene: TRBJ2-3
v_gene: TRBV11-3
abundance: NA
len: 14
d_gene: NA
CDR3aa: CASSSARQGGTQYF
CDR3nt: TGTGCCAGCAGCTCTGCCCGACAGGGAGGTACGCAGTATTTT

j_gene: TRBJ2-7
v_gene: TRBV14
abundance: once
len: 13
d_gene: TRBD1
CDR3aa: CASSPGQTYEQYF
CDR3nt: TGTGCCAGCAGCCCGGGACAGACCTACGAGCAGTACTTC

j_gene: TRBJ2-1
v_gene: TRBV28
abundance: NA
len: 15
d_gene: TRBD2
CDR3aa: CASTNLAGGNNEQFF
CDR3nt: TGTGCCAGCACCAATCTAGCGGGAGGGAACAATGAGCAGTTCTTC

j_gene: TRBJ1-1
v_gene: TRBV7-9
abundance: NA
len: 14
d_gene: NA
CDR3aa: CASSLEGMNTEAFF
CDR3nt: TGTGCCAGCAGCTTGGAGGGAATGAACACTGAAGCTTTCTTT

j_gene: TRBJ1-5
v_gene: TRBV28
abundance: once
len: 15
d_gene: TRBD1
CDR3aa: CASSSGTGWAQPQHF
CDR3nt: TGTGCCAGCAGTTCGGGGACAGGGTGGGCTCAGCCCCAGCATTTT

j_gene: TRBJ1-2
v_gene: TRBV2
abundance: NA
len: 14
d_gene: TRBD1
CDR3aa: CASSEVGTGDGYTF
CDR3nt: TGTGCCAGCAGTGAAGTGGGGACAGGGGACGGCTACACCTTC

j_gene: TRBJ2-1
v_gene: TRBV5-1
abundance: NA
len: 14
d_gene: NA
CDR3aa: CASTGAEIYNEQFF
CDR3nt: TGCGCCAGCACAGGGGCAGAAATCTACAATGAGCAGTTCTTC

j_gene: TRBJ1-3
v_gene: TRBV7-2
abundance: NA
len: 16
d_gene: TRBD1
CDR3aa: CASSEGGRGLGNTIYF
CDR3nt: TGTGCCAGCAGCGAAGGTGGCAGGGGGCTTGGAAACACCATATATTTT

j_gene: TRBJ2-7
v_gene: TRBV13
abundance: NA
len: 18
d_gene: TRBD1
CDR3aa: CASSLHPPPGQGAREQYF
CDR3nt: TGTGCCAGCAGCTTACACCCGCCTCCGGGACAGGGGGCGCGGGAGCAGTACTTC

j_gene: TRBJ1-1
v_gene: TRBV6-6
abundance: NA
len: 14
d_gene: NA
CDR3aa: CASSYERGSTEAFF
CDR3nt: TGTGCCAGCAGTTACGAGCGGGGATCCACTGAAGCTTTCTTT

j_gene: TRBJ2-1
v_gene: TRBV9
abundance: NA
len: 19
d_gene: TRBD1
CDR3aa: CASSSRDRGFSGTDREQFF
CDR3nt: TGTGCCAGCAGCTCCCGGGACAGGGGGTTCAGCGGGACCGATCGCGAGCAGTTCTTC

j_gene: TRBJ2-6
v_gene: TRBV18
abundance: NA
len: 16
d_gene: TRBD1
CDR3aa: CASLGQGLSGANVLTF
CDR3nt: TGTGCCAGCCTCGGACAGGGGCTCTCTGGGGCCAACGTCCTGACTTTC

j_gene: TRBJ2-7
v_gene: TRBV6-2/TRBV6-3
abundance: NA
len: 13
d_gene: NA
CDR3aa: CASSQLVPYEQYF
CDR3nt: TGTGCCAGCAGTCAACTAGTTCCCTACGAGCAGTACTTC

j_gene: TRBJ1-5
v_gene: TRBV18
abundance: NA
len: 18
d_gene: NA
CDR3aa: CASSPRATGSYSNQPQHF
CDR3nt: TGTGCCAGCTCACCACGCGCGACAGGCTCCTATAGCAATCAGCCCCAGCATTTT

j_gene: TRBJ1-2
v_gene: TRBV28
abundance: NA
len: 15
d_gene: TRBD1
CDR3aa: CASRGRTGGAGGYTF
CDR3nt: TGTGCCAGCAGAGGGAGGACAGGGGGCGCGGGCGGCTACACCTTC

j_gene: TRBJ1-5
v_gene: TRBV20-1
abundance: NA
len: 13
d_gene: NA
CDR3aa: CSASNRVRQPQHF
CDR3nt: TGCAGTGCTAGTAACAGGGTTCGCCAGCCCCAGCATTTT

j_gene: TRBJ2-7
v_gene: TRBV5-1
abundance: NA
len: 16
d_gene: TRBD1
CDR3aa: CASSQQGARGPYEQYF
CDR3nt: TGCGCCAGCAGCCAGCAGGGGGCGAGGGGCCCCTACGAGCAGTACTTC

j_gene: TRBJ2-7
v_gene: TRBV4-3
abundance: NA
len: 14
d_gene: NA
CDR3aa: CASSQGRGNYEQYF
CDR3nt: TGCGCCAGCAGCCAGGGACGGGGGAACTACGAGCAGTACTTC

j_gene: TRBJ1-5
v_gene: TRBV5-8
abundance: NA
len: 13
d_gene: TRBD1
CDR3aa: CASSQGGAQPQHF
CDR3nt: TGTGCCAGCAGCCAAGGGGGCGCTCAGCCCCAGCATTTT

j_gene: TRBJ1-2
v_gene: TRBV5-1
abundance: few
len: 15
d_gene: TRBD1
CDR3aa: CASSLAGTGDYGYTF
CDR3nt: TGCGCCAGCAGCTTGGCCGGGACAGGGGACTATGGCTACACCTTC

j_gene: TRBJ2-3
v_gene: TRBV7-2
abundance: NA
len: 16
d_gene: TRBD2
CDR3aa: CASSLGGGGSTDTQYF
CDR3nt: TGTGCCAGCAGCTTAGGGGGCGGGGGTAGCACAGATACGCAGTATTTT

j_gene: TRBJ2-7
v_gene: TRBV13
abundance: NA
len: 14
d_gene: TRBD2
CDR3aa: CASSTSGRPYEQYF
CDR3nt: TGTGCCAGCAGCACTAGCGGGAGGCCCTACGAGCAGTACTTC